This TCR beta chain came from a study of type 1 regulatory T cells. Study at large: An in vitro protocol generated T-allo10, a Tr1-enriched, alloantigen-specific CD4 T cell product.

CDR1 and CDR2 from the germline V gene are SGHRS and YFSETQ. The CDR3 covers 15 residues. Trimming removed 6 bases at V and 0 bases at J, with 15 bases between. TCRdb reanalysed the reads using MiXCR and keeps one entry per CDR3 protein. The profile shows about 74,000 distinct CDR3 sequences, about 62% of them singletons. Graft donor-derived T-allo10 cells were described as host-alloantigen-specific, anergic, and alloantigen-specifically suppressive. Worth noting for this clonotype: No antigen is known for it.

The sequence was obtained from a human donor in good health. Sequences were obtained from cultured T cells, either the whole culture or a sorted T cell fraction (not recorded which). Subset here: Tr1-enriched cell product generated in vitro against host alloantigens. The V call is TRBV5-1, the J call TRBJ1-1; no reliable D call. CDR3 in DNA: TGCGCCAGCAACGCGGACGGGTACATGAACACTGAAGCTTTCTTT. It yields the protein CASNADGYMNTEAFF. The full variable domain, its missing parts supplied by reference TRBV5-1 and TRBJ1-1, is KAGVTQTPRYLIKTRGQQVTLSCSPISGHRSVSWYQQTPGQGLQFLFEYFSETQRNKGNFPGRFSGRQFSNSRSEMNVSTLELGDSALYLCASNADGYMNTEAFFGQGTRLTVV.